This T cell receptor beta chain originates from a study of CD8 T cells in ankylosing spondylitis. General study points: Disease-linked clones bore a CD8+ phenotype and were relatively rare in peripheral blood. Prior work had noted some motif variants in reactive arthritis blood and synovial fluid. Reportedly, disease-linked clones are significantly enriched in ankylosing spondylitis patients' matched synovial fluid.

V lost 0 bases to trimming and J lost 2 bases, with 7 bases between them. The CDR3 runs to 15 residues. Germline V CDR1 and CDR2: SEHNR, FQNEAQ (reference sequence). It was by quantitative 5'-RACE with molecular barcodes that TCR beta libraries were made. TCRdb called the 5' RACE reads again in MiXCR, with one record for every CDR3 protein. The sample has almost 250,000 distinct CDR3 sequences, 30% to 40% seen once. Note on this clonotype: The antigen is unknown.

Sequencing was performed on blood, either unsorted or a sorted T cell fraction (not recorded which). This TCR derives from a male donor with ankylosing spondylitis or in good health (not recorded which). The gene calls are TRBV7-9 and TRBJ2-2; D is uncertain. CDR3 DNA sequence: TGTGCCAGCAGCTTAGCTCCCGAAAACACCGGGGAGCTGTTTTTT. Translation gives CASSLAPENTGELFF.